Below, 27 T cell receptor beta chains from the same sample are listed, as sequenced in a study of T cell repertoires in cytomegalovirus infection. TCRdb reprocessed the reads via MiXCR and lists one record per CDR3 protein. Seen here are 600,000 to 800,000 distinct CDR3 sequences, approximately 25% observed once, and the top ten hold 6.5% to 10%. The source material was CD8+ T cells from PBMCs. The receptors here all came from a human donor in good health (CMV status not recorded). Some clones in this sample may be carry-over from other donors' samples.

At least ten counts were recorded for this clonotype. The chain links TRBV7-2 to TRBJ2-3, with D possibly TRBD1 on 7 matching bases. Trimming stripped 4 bases from V and 3 bases from J, with 14 bases between. The germline gives CDR1 SGHTA, CDR2 FQGNSA. This CDR3 has 15 amino acids. The CDR3 DNA follows: TGTGCCAGCAGCTACCAGGGGGGAGTGACAGATACGCAGTATTTT. This gives the protein CASSYQGGVTDTQYF.

Concerning this clonotype: Its ends do not fully match the called genes, so a read error is possible. J is TRBJ1-5 and V is TRBV28; 7 bases are shared with TRBD1. Per germline, CDR1 MDHEN and CDR2 SYDVKM. The CDR3 is 15 residues long. DNA of the CDR3: TGTGCCAGTTCTCACCAGGGGGGGGGCAATCAGCCCCAGCAATTT. Protein sequence: CASSHQGGGNQPQQF.

This clonotype was detected many times. The rearrangement links TRBV7-6 to TRBJ1-6; unclear D gene. Trimming pared 5 bases from V and 1 base from J, leaving 9 bases between. Germline values: CDR1 SGHVS, CDR2 FNYEAQ. The CDR3 runs 15 residues. The CDR3: CASSPKGSYNSPLHF. For the CDR3, the DNA is TGTGCCAGCAGCCCGAAGGGATCCTATAATTCACCCCTCCACTTT.

V gene TRBV6-6 combines with J gene TRBJ1-6; 7 nucleotides align to TRBD1. Germline V gene lookup returns CDR1 MNHNY and CDR2 SVGAGI (reference sequence). This CDR3 spans 16 amino acids. The J segment lost 7 bases and the V segment lost 6 bases, leaving 12 bases of the junction unmatched. CDR3 in amino acids: CASSSGQAISNSPLHF. The CDR3 nucleotides are TGTGCCAGCAGCTCCGGACAGGCTATATCGAATTCACCCCTCCACTTT.

This clonotype was observed many times. V is TRBV7-6 and J is TRBJ2-1; 12 bases are shared with TRBD2. This CDR3 contains 16 residues. V lost 1 base to trimming and J lost 5 bases; unmatched junction nucleotides: 3. CDR1 is SGHVS and CDR2 is FNYEAQ in the germline V gene. The CDR3 region is CASSLGGLAGNNEQFF. The DNA for the CDR3 is TGTGCCAGCAGCTTAGGAGGACTAGCGGGAAACAATGAGCAGTTCTTC.

This clonotype was seen at least ten times. The rearrangement links TRBV7-6 to TRBJ2-3, with D possibly being TRBD2 (5 bases). V was trimmed by 2 bases and J by 2 bases, leaving 14 bases between them. Germline V gene sequence: CDR1 SGHVS, CDR2 FNYEAQ. The CDR3 sequence is 16 residues long. The CDR3 spells CASSLSGAGNTDTQYF. The DNA for the CDR3 is TGTGCCAGCAGCTTAAGTGGTGCGGGCAACACAGATACGCAGTATTTT.

This clonotype came up a few times. This rearrangement joins TRBV6-2 or TRBV6-3 to TRBJ1-1; D gene unclear. The germline V gene encodes CDR1 MNHEY and CDR2 SVGEGT. Trimming removed 1 base at V and 5 bases at J, with 11 bases between. This CDR3 is 14 amino acids long. The CDR3 protein is CASSYYVSQTEAFF. Written as DNA, the CDR3 is TGTGCCAGCAGTTACTACGTTTCACAGACTGAAGCTTTCTTT.

The rearrangement links TRBV5-1 to TRBJ1-1; D is ambiguous. V was cut by 4 bases and J by 2 bases, with 12 bases left in between. Germline CDR1 SGHRS, CDR2 YFSETQ. The CDR3 is made up of 14 amino acids. In nucleotides, the CDR3 is TGCGCCAGCAGCCCGACCGGAGCTAACACTGAAGCTTTCTTT. Translation: CASSPTGANTEAFF.

The V call is TRBV28, the J call TRBJ1-1, with D possibly matching TRBD1 (5 bases). The V end lost 2 bases, the J end lost 0 bases, and 10 bases lay between the germline ends. CDR3 length: 15 residues. CDR1 is MDHEN, CDR2 SYDVKM, per germline. For the CDR3, the DNA is TGTGCCAGCAGTTTAATCAGGGAATTGAACACTGAAGCTTTCTTT. Translating it yields CASSLIRELNTEAFF.

This chain uses TRBV29-1 with TRBJ1-2; 8 bases match TRBD1. CDR1 is SQVTM and CDR2 is ANQGSEA in the germline V gene. The CDR3 runs 12 residues. With 6 bases clipped from V and 4 bases from J, the junction kept 4 bases outside the gene matches. The CDR3 region has the DNA TGCAGCGTGGAGCAGGGGGCCTATGGCTACACCTTC. It encodes CSVEQGAYGYTF. Variable domain in full (rest from reference TRBV29-1 and TRBJ1-2): SAVISQKPSRDICQRGTSLTIQCQVDSQVTMMFWYRQQPGQSLTLIATANQGSEATYESGFVIDKFPISRPNLTFSTLTVSNMSPEDSSIYLCSVEQGAYGYTFGSGTRLTVV.

This clonotype was detected ten times or more. This chain uses TRBV4-1 with TRBJ2-3; D is possibly TRBD2 (5 bases). Germline loops: CDR1 MGHRA, CDR2 YSYEKL. V was shortened by 6 bases and J by 2 bases, with 12 bases between the two germline ends. This CDR3 region has 14 residues. CDR3 sequence: CASSPGLATDTQYF. DNA for the CDR3: TGCGCCAGCAGTCCCGGGCTAGCCACAGATACGCAGTATTTT.

The V call is TRBV7-9, the J call TRBJ2-6; tentatively, D is TRBD2 (6 bases). Germline V gene lookup returns CDR1 SEHNR and CDR2 FQNEAQ (reference sequence). V lost 7 bases and J lost 1, with 14 bases in between. The CDR3 has 16 residues. As DNA, the CDR3 is TGTGCCAGCAACTCAAAGGAGGGTTCTGGGGCCAACGTCCTGACTTTC. It specifies CASNSKEGSGANVLTF.

This clonotype was counted many times. The chain couples TRBV28 to TRBJ2-7; TRBD1 is a possible D gene (6 bases). V was shortened by 6 bases and J by 2 bases, with 17 bases between the two germline ends. The CDR3 length is 15 residues. CDR1 is MDHEN, CDR2 SYDVKM, per germline. The CDR3 loop reads CASSIGSDRAYEQYV. DNA for the CDR3: TGTGCCAGCAGCATAGGGTCGGACAGAGCCTACGAGCAGTACGTC.

V usage is TRBV14 and J usage is TRBJ2-2; TRBD2 aligns across 8 bases. Germline V gene lookup returns CDR1 SGHDN and CDR2 FVKESK. The CDR3 is 17 residues long. Germline trimming cut 2 bases from V and 4 bases from J; bases unmatched to any gene: 9. The CDR3 DNA sequence: TGTGCCAGCAGCCAACCCGACGGGACTAGTATCACCGGGGAGCTGTTTTTT. It specifies CASSQPDGTSITGELFF.

This chain links TRBV5-5 with TRBJ2-5, with 9 nucleotides matching TRBD1. This CDR3 spans 17 amino acids. The junction had 10 bases not matched to a gene; V was cut back by 0 bases and J by 4 bases. In germline, CDR1 is SGHKS, CDR2 YYEKEE (reference sequence). The CDR3 reads CASSLEKFETGGETQYF. As DNA, the CDR3 is TGTGCCAGCAGCTTGGAAAAGTTCGAGACAGGGGGAGAGACCCAGTACTTC.

This clonotype occurred a few times. The rearrangement uses TRBV6-5 and TRBJ2-3; no clear D gene. The CDR3 runs to 13 residues. In germline, CDR1 is MNHEY, CDR2 SVGAGI. The germline V and J ends were trimmed by 8 bases and 2 bases, with 11 bases remaining between them. The CDR3 coding sequence is TGTGCCAGCGTCAACCTACTCACAGATACGCAGTATTTT. Its translation: CASVNLLTDTQYF.

This clonotype has at least ten counts. The genes are TRBV7-6 and TRBJ1-1, with D hard to call. The V gene lost 1 base and the J gene lost 0 bases, with 6 bases spanning the gap. The CDR3 has 14 amino acids. The germline V gene encodes CDR1 SGHVS and CDR2 FNYEAQ. CDR3 DNA sequence: TGTGCCAGCAGCTTAGACGGGGTGAACACTGAAGCTTTCTTT. Amino acid sequence: CASSLDGVNTEAFF.

At least ten counts were recorded for this clonotype. CDR3 in amino acids: CASRSGYGYTF. DNA of the CDR3: TGTGCCAGCAGATCCGGTTATGGCTACACCTTC. The chain joins TRBV6-2 or TRBV6-3 to TRBJ1-2; unclear D gene. The CDR3 length is 11 residues. V shed 6 bases and J shed 5 bases, with 7 bases lying between them. Germline CDR1 reads MNHEY; CDR2 reads SVGEGT.

This clonotype came up many times. This sequence joins TRBV7-9 and TRBJ1-2, with 8 bases aligning to TRBD1. Germline V gene sequence: CDR1 SEHNR, CDR2 FQNEAQ (reference sequence). After removal of 5 bases from V and 4 bases from J, the junction contained 6 bases not matched to a gene. This CDR3 comprises 14 residues. For the CDR3, the DNA is TGTGCCAGCAGCCCCGGGGACAGGACCTATGGCTACACCTTC. Its protein is CASSPGDRTYGYTF.

On this clonotype itself: One end of the junction is discordant with germline, which a read error may explain. The chain has TRBV12-3 or TRBV12-4 and TRBJ1-5; possible D gene TRBD1, 5 bases. CDR3 length: 14 residues. CDR3 nucleotides: TGTACCAGCAGTTTAGAGGGGCCTCATCAGCCCCAGCATTTT. It codes for CTSSLEGPHQPQHF.

V and J are TRBV7-6 and TRBJ2-2; maybe TRBD1 (5 bases). CDR3 size: 17 residues. Trimming cost V 4 bases and J 0 bases, with 15 bases left between them. CDR1 is SGHVS, CDR2 FNYEAQ, per germline. The chain's CDR3 is CASSSPPDNPNTGELFF. CDR3 nucleotides: TGTGCCAGCAGCTCTCCACCGGACAACCCGAACACCGGGGAGCTGTTTTTT.

This clonotype has ten or more counts. The chain recombines TRBV28 with TRBJ1-1; 7 bases are shared with TRBD1. The junction had 10 bases not matched to a gene; V was cut back by 5 bases and J by 7 bases. CDR3 length: 14 residues. Germline V CDR1 and CDR2: MDHEN, SYDVKM. The CDR3 is CASSLPQGDFEAFF. The DNA for the CDR3 is TGTGCCAGCAGTCTACCCCAGGGGGACTTTGAAGCTTTCTTT. Using reference TRBV28 and TRBJ1-1 for the parts outside the CDR3, the full variable domain is DVKVTQSSRYLVKRTGEKVFLECVQDMDHENMFWYRQDPGLGLRLIYFSYDVKMKEKGDIPEGYSVSREKKERFSLILESASTNQTSMYLCASSLPQGDFEAFFGQGTRLTVV.

This sequence joins TRBV29-1 and TRBJ2-1; TRBD2 agrees at 10 bases. The length of the CDR3 is 13 residues. Germline CDR1 and CDR2: SQVTM and ANQGSEA. The J segment lost 7 bases and the V segment lost 7 bases, leaving 7 bases of the junction unmatched. Written as DNA, the CDR3 is TGCAGCGCCAGCGGGGGGGGCAGTAATGAGCAGTTCTTC. Protein sequence: CSASGGGSNEQFF.

Comments on this clonotype: A much larger clone lies one base from this, so it may be a read error. The chain joins TRBV7-6 to TRBJ2-2; D gene ambiguous. With 7 bases removed from V and 0 bases from J, the gap between germline ends came to 18 bases. CDR1 and CDR2 from the germline V gene are SGHVS and FNYEAQ. This CDR3 region has 17 residues. The CDR3 DNA follows: TGTGCCAGCATCCTCCGCCCGGAGATCGCGAACACCGGGGAGCTGTTTTTT. Its protein is CASILRPEIANTGELFF. Looking up the rest from reference TRBV7-6 and TRBJ2-2 gives the full variable domain: GAGVSQSPRYKVTKRGQDVALRCDPISGHVSLYWYRQALGQGPEFLTYFNYEAQQDKSGLPNDRFSAERPEGSISTLTIQRTEQRDSAMYRCASILRPEIANTGELFFGEGSRLTVL.

This chain connects TRBV20-1 to TRBJ2-1; D perhaps matches TRBD1 (6 bases). Germline loops: CDR1 DFQATT, CDR2 SNEGSKA (reference sequence). The CDR3 length is 13 residues. The V end lost 1 base, the J end lost 7 bases, and 11 bases lay between the germline ends. The CDR3 sequence is CSARGRGRNEQFF. Written as DNA, the CDR3 is TGCAGTGCTAGAGGCAGGGGACGGAATGAGCAGTTCTTC.

Comments on this clonotype: A much larger clone sits a single nucleotide away, making a read error possible. CDR3 amino acids: CASSLDRSYNEQFF. CDR3 nucleotides: TGTGCCAGCAGCTTGGACAGATCCTACAATGAGCAGTTCTTC. The chain has TRBV5-5 and TRBJ2-1; D ambiguous. Germline V gives CDR1 SGHKS, CDR2 YYEKEE (reference sequence). The CDR3 runs to 14 residues. Trimming took 0 bases from V and 1 from J, leaving 5 bases between them. Together with reference TRBV5-5 and TRBJ2-1, the CDR3 gives the full variable domain: DAGVTQSPTHLIKTRGQQVTLRCSPISGHKSVSWYQQVLGQGPQFIFQYYEKEERGRGNFPDRFSARQFPNYSSELNVNALLLGDSALYLCASSLDRSYNEQFFGPGTRLTVL.

This clonotype occurred a few times. The rearrangement joins TRBV27 to TRBJ1-6; 9 bases match TRBD1. Germline loops: CDR1 MNHEY, CDR2 SMNVEV (reference sequence). The CDR3 has 14 residues. V lost 2 bases to trimming and J lost 8 bases; unmatched junction nucleotides: 1. The DNA of the CDR3 is TGTGCCAGCAGTTTAAACAGGGGGCATTCACCCCTCCACTTT. It translates to CASSLNRGHSPLHF.